This T cell receptor beta chain was found in a study of neoadjuvant anti-PD-1 for oral cavity cancer. TCRdb's table, derived via immunoSEQ multiplex PCR, lists solely in-frame clones and lacks some. This sample yields about 14,000 clones, of which 65% to 85% are seen a single time; around 3% belongs to the top ten. The time point denotes: after neoadjuvant nivolumab, at surgical resection. This clone was found a few times. This CDR3 comprises 15 residues. Germline V CDR1 and CDR2: SGHRS, YFSETQ. Trimming shortened V by 0 bases and J by 2 bases, and 12 bases separated the two germline ends. This receptor was obtained from a person aged 35-80 years with oral cavity squamous cell carcinoma. The material sequenced was PBMCs, taken after nivolumab (anti-PD-1) treatment. The V and J genes are TRBV5-1 and TRBJ2-7, with a tentative D call TRBD2 (6 bases). The chain's CDR3 is CASSLGLATTYEQYF. The CDR3 nucleotides are TGCGCCAGCAGCTTGGGGCTAGCGACCACCTACGAGCAGTACTTC.